The T cell receptor (beta chain) described here comes from a study of T cells in Graves' hyperthyroidism and ophthalmopathy. In the study overall: Peripheral blood draws took place at initial diagnosis, ahead of any treatment. Findings and limits, study-wide: Model predictions of ophthalmopathy came a median roughly 6.7 months before onset.

Germline V gene lookup returns CDR1 LNHDA and CDR2 SQIVND (reference sequence). The CDR3 runs 15 residues. Trimming took off 7 bases at V and 6 bases at J, with 19 bases between the two ends. The TCR beta CDR3 regions underwent amplification using RNA transcripts as the source. RT-PCR in the first round (using the HTBI primer set) targeted the TCR CDR3. TCRdb reprocessed the multiplex PCR reads via MiXCR and lists one record per CDR3 protein. The profile shows approximately 610,000 distinct CDR3 sequences, approximately 14% of them singletons. About this clonotype itself: The target antigen is unknown.

The authors took PBMCs from over 8.5 ml fresh peripheral blood. This TCR was recovered from a woman aged 40 to 50 with Graves' ophthalmopathy. The sample was blood. This sequence joins TRBV19 and TRBJ1-5; D gene ambiguous. The DNA of the CDR3 is TGTGCCAGTACTGCGGACGGCCGGGGAATTCAGCCCCAGCATTTT. It yields the protein CASTADGRGIQPQHF.